One and the same sample provided the 31 T cell receptor beta chains below, sequenced in a study of cytomegalovirus exposure and HLA in healthy donors. 60 Vbeta and 13 Jbeta primers were used in PCR. This table comes from immunoSEQ multiplex PCR, and its TCRdb copy is limited to in-frame clones, with some not included. The data show around 150,000 clones, 81% seen once. The specimen was PBMCs. Source of these receptors: a woman aged 45 to 65 in good health and CMV-seronegative.

The chain has TRBV19 and TRBJ2-2, with 9 bases lining up with TRBD1. V lost 4 bases and J lost 1; bases outside the gene matches: 7. The CDR3 has 17 amino acids. Germline CDR1 is LNHDA and CDR2 is SQIVND (reference sequence). The CDR3 spells CASSRGQGQGNTGELFF. In DNA, the CDR3 is TGTGCCAGTAGTAGGGGGCAGGGACAGGGGAACACCGGGGAGCTGTTTTTT.

Of note for this clone: This sample also contains other DNA sequences that code for the same CDR3. This chain joins TRBV2 and TRBJ2-3; 8 nucleotides match TRBD2. This CDR3 region has 16 residues. Germline V gives CDR1 SNHLY, CDR2 FYNNEI. With V trimmed by 2 bases and J by 2 bases, 6 bases remained unmatched. The CDR3 sequence is CASSERGGRNTDTQYF. Written as DNA, the CDR3 is TGTGCCAGCAGTGAACGGGGGGGTCGAAACACAGATACGCAGTATTTT.

V is TRBV28 and J is TRBJ1-1, with 7 bases that match TRBD1. The CDR3 extends over 14 amino acids. Germline V gene lookup returns CDR1 MDHEN and CDR2 SYDVKM. Trimming removed 5 bases from V and 1 base from J; junction bases left unmatched: 4. CDR3 loop: CASSAPGGNTEAFF. CDR3 in DNA: TGTGCCAGCAGTGCCCCAGGGGGGAACACTGAAGCTTTCTTT.

This chain joins TRBV1 and TRBJ2-5; no check of the table's D call, TRBD2, against the DNA was made. TRBV1 is given as a pseudogene. This CDR3 has 15 residues. CDR3 residues: CTSSQLAGDGETQYF. The CDR3 region has the DNA TGCACCAGCAGCCAACTAGCGGGGGACGGGGAGACCCAGTACTTC.

V usage is TRBV28 and J usage is TRBJ2-7, with 11 nucleotides matching TRBD1. V shed 5 bases and J 1 base; nucleotides not matched to a gene: 4. CDR1 and CDR2 from the germline V gene are MDHEN and SYDVKM. CDR3 length: 15 residues. CDR3 sequence: CASSTGQGVSYEQYF. The DNA for the CDR3 is TGTGCCAGCAGTACGGGACAGGGGGTTTCCTACGAGCAGTACTTC.

The rearrangement uses TRBV28 and TRBJ1-4, with 7 positions matching TRBD1. Trimming took 6 bases from V and 8 from J; bases not matched to a gene: 12. The V gene's germline CDR1 is MDHEN and CDR2 SYDVKM. CDR3 length: 15 residues. The CDR3 protein is CASSQGGLGLEKLFF. The CDR3 bases are TGTGCCAGCAGCCAAGGGGGCCTAGGGCTGGAAAAACTGTTTTTT.

CDR3 protein: CASSLDGGFYEQYF. As DNA, the CDR3 is TGTGCCAGCAGCTTAGACGGGGGGTTCTACGAGCAGTACTTC. The chain carries TRBV7-9 and TRBJ2-7; 7 bases are a match to TRBD2. Germline-derived CDR1 and CDR2 are SEHNR and FQNEAQ (reference sequence). V gave up 1 base and J gave up 3 bases; unmatched junction bases: 3. CDR3 length: 14 residues.

The V and J genes are TRBV15 and TRBJ2-7, with 8 bases identical to TRBD1. Per the germline V gene, CDR1 is LNHNV and CDR2 is YYDKDF (reference sequence). The CDR3 has 16 residues. V lost 0 bases and J lost 6; bases outside the gene matches: 10. CDR3 residues: CATSRDAGQGVGEQYF. The CDR3 nucleotides read TGTGCCACCAGCAGAGATGCAGGACAGGGAGTCGGCGAGCAGTACTTC.

This chain connects TRBV9 to TRBJ2-5, with TRBD2 identical over 8 bases. The V gene end was trimmed by 3 bases and the J gene end by 2 bases; junction bases not matched to a gene: 6. Looked up from germline, CDR1 is SGDLS and CDR2 is YYNGEE. The CDR3 sequence is 15 residues long. In DNA, the CDR3 is TGTGCCAGCAGCGGGGTAGCGGGGAGACAAGAGACCCAGTACTTC. It specifies CASSGVAGRQETQYF.

The rearrangement joins TRBV10-3 to TRBJ1-5; no reliable D call. There are 14 residues in the CDR3. From germline, CDR1 is ENHRY and CDR2 SYGVKD. The V end was cut by 5 bases, the J end by 8 bases, with 16 bases between. The CDR3 DNA is TGTGCCATCAGTCCCGAGGCACTTCTGGAGCCCCAGCATTTT. Protein: CAISPEALLEPQHF.

This sequence joins TRBV7-9 and TRBJ2-7; D is undetermined. V was trimmed by 2 bases and J by 4 bases, leaving 6 bases between them. The CDR3 covers 12 residues. Looked up from germline, CDR1 is SEHNR and CDR2 is FQNEAQ (reference sequence). CDR3 bases: TGTGCCAGCAGCTTAATACATTACGAGCAGTACTTC. Amino acid sequence: CASSLIHYEQYF.

This clone was recorded a few times. The gene calls are TRBV11-2 and TRBJ1-1, with D perhaps TRBD1 (6 bases). This CDR3 spans 14 amino acids. The V gene lost 0 bases and the J gene lost 11 bases, with 16 bases spanning the gap. The germline V gene encodes CDR1 SGHAT and CDR2 FQNNGV. CDR3 sequence (DNA): TGTGCCAGCAGCTTAGATAGTTTGGTGGGGGCTGCTTTCTTT. This codes for CASSLDSLVGAAFF.

The chain links TRBV7-9 to TRBJ1-2, with 7 bases fitting TRBD1. CDR3 length equals 13 residues. After removal of 5 bases from V and 2 bases from J, the junction contained 2 bases not matched to a gene. Germline CDR1 reads SEHNR; CDR2 reads FQNEAQ (reference sequence). The CDR3 DNA sequence: TGTGCCAGCAGCCAACAGGGGAACTATGGCTACACCTTC. Residues: CASSQQGNYGYTF.

The V gene is TRBV5-1, the J gene TRBJ1-1, with TRBD1 identical over 9 bases. The germline CDR1 and CDR2 sequences are SGHRS and YFSETQ. With V trimmed by 4 bases and J by 1 base, 5 bases remained unmatched. The CDR3 has 15 residues. This CDR3 reads CASSIWTGANTEAFF. The DNA of the CDR3 is TGCGCCAGCAGCATTTGGACAGGGGCGAACACTGAAGCTTTCTTT.

There are a few counts of this clone. V and J are TRBV14 and TRBJ2-7, with 14 bases lining up with TRBD2. The length of the CDR3 is 17 residues. Trimming cost V 4 bases and J 2 bases; bases outside gene matches: 7. Germline V gene lookup returns CDR1 SGHDN and CDR2 FVKESK. The CDR3 DNA sequence: TGTGCCAGCAGCCCTTTTCGGACTAGCGGGAGGACCTACGAGCAGTACTTC. Translated: CASSPFRTSGRTYEQYF.

The chain joins TRBV7-9 to TRBJ1-2; no clear D. The CDR3 extends over 14 amino acids. CDR1 SEHNR and CDR2 FQNEAQ come from the germline V gene (reference sequence). Trimming removed 3 bases at V and 0 bases at J, with 8 bases between. This chain's CDR3 is CASSFTDANYGYTF. The DNA of the CDR3 is TGTGCCAGCAGCTTCACAGATGCTAACTATGGCTACACCTTC.

The chain links TRBV25-1 to TRBJ1-1; D gene ambiguous. The CDR3 consists of 11 residues. Trimming took 6 bases from V and 5 from J, leaving 7 bases between them. Germline V gives CDR1 MGHDK, CDR2 SYGVNS. CDR3 protein: CASRDGTEAFF. CDR3 coding DNA: TGTGCCAGCAGAGACGGGACTGAAGCTTTCTTT.

The chain links TRBV29-1 to TRBJ1-1, with D possibly being TRBD1 (5 bases). Germline CDR1 reads SQVTM; CDR2 reads ANQGSEA. V lost 6 bases and J lost 0, with 8 bases in between. The CDR3 is 12 residues long. The CDR3 reads CSVPGLNTEAFF. CDR3 coding DNA: TGCAGCGTCCCAGGGTTGAACACTGAAGCTTTCTTT.

The CDR3 is CAWSAPGIAANYNEQFF. In nucleotides, the CDR3 is TGTGCCTGGAGCGCCCCTGGGATAGCGGCCAATTACAATGAGCAGTTCTTC. The chain carries TRBV30 and TRBJ2-1; maybe TRBD2 (6 bases). The CDR3 loop spans 17 amino acids. V shed 3 bases and J shed 4 bases, with 22 bases lying between them. Germline lookup yields CDR1 GTSNPN and CDR2 SVGIG (reference sequence).

The chain uses TRBV13 and TRBJ1-2, with 7 bases that match TRBD1. Per the germline V gene, CDR1 is PRHDT and CDR2 is FYEKMQ (reference sequence). The CDR3 has 13 amino acids. The V and J ends lost 5 bases and 8 bases, in that order; junction bases with no gene match: 8. CDR3 sequence: CASSPGGGGGYTF. In DNA form, the CDR3 reads TGTGCCAGCAGCCCAGGAGGGGGCGGGGGCTACACCTTC. Drawing the rest from reference TRBV13 and TRBJ1-2, the complete variable domain is AAGVIQSPRHLIKEKRETATLKCYPIPRHDTVYWYQQGPGQDPQFLISFYEKMQSDKGSIPDRFSAQQFSDYHSELNMSSLELGDSALYFCASSPGGGGGYTFGSGTRLTVV.

This chain connects TRBV6-1 to TRBJ2-1; 7 bases align to TRBD2. V gave up 7 bases and J gave up 5 bases; unmatched junction bases: 5. This CDR3 is 13 amino acids long. The V gene's germline CDR1 is MNHNS and CDR2 SASEGT. The CDR3 reads CASTAREHNEQFF. The CDR3 nucleotides read TGTGCCAGCACGGCGCGGGAGCACAATGAGCAGTTCTTC.

The chain combines TRBV9 with TRBJ2-1; D is perhaps TRBD2 (5 bases). The CDR3 totals 16 residues. V was cut by 2 bases and J by 9 bases, with 21 bases left in between. Germline CDR1 is SGDLS and CDR2 is YYNGEE. The CDR3 bases are TGTGCCAGCAGCGTCGAGCGGCCCGCCCGGGTCAGTGAGCAGTTCTTC. Encoded protein: CASSVERPARVSEQFF. The full variable domain, rest sourced from reference TRBV9 and TRBJ2-1, is DSGVTQTPKHLITATGQRVTLRCSPRSGDLSVYWYQQSLDQGLQFLIQYYNGEERAKGNILERFSAQQFPDLHSELNLSSLELGDSALYFCASSVERPARVSEQFFGPGTRLTVL.

The genes are TRBV7-2 and TRBJ1-1; 8 bases line up with TRBD1. Germline V gene data show CDR1 as SGHTA and CDR2 as FQGNSA. The CDR3 totals 14 residues. With V trimmed by 5 bases and J by 3 bases, 5 bases remained unmatched. CDR3 nucleotides: TGTGCCAGCAGCGAGGACAGGGTTTACACTGAAGCTTTCTTT. This sequence encodes CASSEDRVYTEAFF. Full variable domain (missing parts from reference TRBV7-2 and TRBJ1-1): GAGVSQSPSNKVTEKGKDVELRCDPISGHTALYWYRQSLGQGLEFLIYFQGNSAPDKSGLPSDRFSAERTGGSVSTLTIQRTQQEDSAVYLCASSEDRVYTEAFFGQGTRLTVV.

This clone was detected once. The gene calls are TRBV7-3 and TRBJ2-1; 8 bases align to TRBD1. J gave up 7 bases and V 4 bases, and 15 bases lay outside the gene matches. CDR1 and CDR2 (germline): SGHTA, FQGTGA. The CDR3 has 17 amino acids. The DNA for the CDR3 is TGTGCCAGCAGCTGGGGTGGGTCCAGGGGGCCGGGTAATGAGCAGTTCTTC. Protein: CASSWGGSRGPGNEQFF.

This clone has only one observation. The J gene is TRBJ1-1, the V gene TRBV7-9; D may be TRBD1 (6 bases). V was trimmed by 1 base and J by 0 bases, leaving 15 bases between them. CDR3 length: 17 residues. Germline lookup yields CDR1 SEHNR and CDR2 FQNEAQ (reference sequence). The CDR3 coding sequence is TGTGCCAGCAGCTTAGACAGGGCTACCTCCATGAACACTGAAGCTTTCTTT. The encoded protein is CASSLDRATSMNTEAFF.

The CDR3 nucleotides read TGTGCCAGTAGCACCTCCGGGACAGGGTTCGACGAGCAGTACTTC. Translated, it gives CASSTSGTGFDEQYF. This chain joins TRBV19 and TRBJ2-7, with 9 nucleotides matching TRBD1. The germline CDR1 and CDR2 sequences are LNHDA and SQIVND (reference sequence). The length of the CDR3 is 15 residues. J lost 5 bases, V lost 6 bases, and 11 bases had no gene match. The entire variable domain, with the rest obtained from reference TRBV19 and TRBJ2-7, is as follows: DGGITQSPKYLFRKEGQNVTLSCEQNLNHDAMYWYRQDPGQGLRLIYYSQIVNDFQKGDIAEGYSVSREKKESFPLTVTSAQKNPTAFYLCASSTSGTGFDEQYFGPGTRLTVT.

V gene TRBV6-5 combines with J gene TRBJ1-1, with a possible D match to TRBD1 (6 bases). V was cut by 10 bases and J by 3 bases, with 21 bases left in between. This CDR3 has 15 residues. Germline V gene data show CDR1 as MNHEY and CDR2 as SVGAGI. The CDR3 DNA is TGTGCCACCCTCTCAGGGGCAGGTCGTTACACTGAAGCTTTCTTT. Its protein is CATLSGAGRYTEAFF.

As to this clone: The CDR3 does not end in the conserved phenylalanine or tryptophan, so this is likely a read error. The chain joins TRBV4-3 to TRBJ2-2; D is undetermined. CDR3 size: 15 residues. Trimming shortened V by 0 bases and J by 1 base, and 6 bases separated the two germline ends. In germline, CDR1 is LGHNA, CDR2 YSLEER. CDR3 region: CASSQDARNTGELFS. CDR3 DNA sequence: TGCGCCAGCAGCCAAGATGCGCGGAACACCGGGGAGCTGTTTTCT.

In nucleotides, the CDR3 is TGTGCCAGCACGGGTCAGGCGGGCGGCTACACCTTC. This sequence encodes CASTGQAGGYTF. The chain uses TRBV6-5 and TRBJ1-2; no definite D call. CDR1 MNHEY and CDR2 SVGAGI come from the germline V gene. Between the trimmed V and J ends, which lost 7 bases and 8 bases, there was a span of 14 bases. This CDR3 is built from 12 residues.

A remark on this clone: A junction end diverges from the germline sequence, so it may reflect a read error. The rearrangement joins TRBV7-9 to TRBJ1-2, with 8 bases aligning to TRBD1. The CDR3 contains 16 residues. Germline CDR1 and CDR2: SEHNR and FQNEAQ (reference sequence). CDR3 DNA sequence: TGTTCCAGCAGCTCGGCAGGGGGCAGTACGGAGAATGGCTACACCTTC. Its protein product is CSSSSAGGSTENGYTF.

V and J are TRBV4-3 and TRBJ2-5; 10 bases match TRBD2. Germline V CDR1 and CDR2: LGHNA, YSLEER. This CDR3 region has 16 residues. Trimming took 1 base from V and 5 from J; bases not matched to a gene: 7. Written as DNA, the CDR3 is TGCGCCAGCAGCCAAGGGGCTAGCGGGGGAGGGGAGACCCAGTACTTC. As protein: CASSQGASGGGETQYF.